What follows describes a single T cell receptor (beta chain). Its antigen is as yet unknown. The sample is drawn from a study of spatial heterogeneity in lung cancer. Study information: Every unique TCR and UMI combination, on average, appeared more than ten times in raw reads. Study outcomes and limitations: Blood contained ubiquitous expanded tumor TCRs more at resection than at follow-up.

TCRdb re-analysed the 5' RACE reads in MiXCR, keeping a single row per CDR3 protein. The data hold 60,000 to 75,000 distinct CDR3 sequences, with under 7.5% observed a single time. Regarding time point: sample taken at primary tumor resection. More than 70 TRACERx patients with early, untreated non-small cell lung cancer donated samples. Extraction of whole RNA from tumor, nontumor lung or frozen PBMC preceded unsorted sequencing. The material was PBMCs, obtained at surgery. The sequence came from a female donor with early-stage non-small cell lung cancer.

The CDR3 sequence: CASSSFSGRASTDTQYF. The CDR3 bases are TGTGCCAGCAGCTCCTTTAGCGGGAGGGCAAGCACAGATACGCAGTATTTT. This chain links TRBV11-1 with TRBJ2-3; 11 bases line up with TRBD2. Germline V gene data show CDR1 as SGHAT and CDR2 as FQDESV (reference sequence). Losses at the gene ends were 4 bases for V and 0 bases for J; bases not matched to a gene: 6. There are 17 residues in the CDR3.